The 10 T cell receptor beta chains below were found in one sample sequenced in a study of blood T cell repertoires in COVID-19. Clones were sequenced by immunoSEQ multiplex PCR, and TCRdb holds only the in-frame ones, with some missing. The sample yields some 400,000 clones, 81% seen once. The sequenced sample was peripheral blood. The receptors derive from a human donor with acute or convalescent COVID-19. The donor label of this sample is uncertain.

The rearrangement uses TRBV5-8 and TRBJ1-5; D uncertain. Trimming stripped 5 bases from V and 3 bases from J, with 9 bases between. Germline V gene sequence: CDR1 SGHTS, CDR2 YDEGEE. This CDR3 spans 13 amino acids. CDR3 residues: CASSGSYNQPQHF. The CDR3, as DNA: TGTGCCAGCAGTGGCAGTTACAATCAGCCCCAGCATTTT.

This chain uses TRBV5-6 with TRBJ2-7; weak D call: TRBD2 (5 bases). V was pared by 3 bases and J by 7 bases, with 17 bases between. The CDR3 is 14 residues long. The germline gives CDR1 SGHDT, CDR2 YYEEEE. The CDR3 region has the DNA TGTGCCAGCAGCTGGGATTCCGGCTGGGAGGAGCAGTACTTC. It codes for CASSWDSGWEEQYF.

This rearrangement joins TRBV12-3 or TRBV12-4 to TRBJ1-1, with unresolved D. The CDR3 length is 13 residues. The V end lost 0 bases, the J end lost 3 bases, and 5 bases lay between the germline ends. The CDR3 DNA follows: TGTGCCAGCAGTTTAGCCAGATACACTGAAGCTTTCTTT. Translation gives CASSLARYTEAFF.

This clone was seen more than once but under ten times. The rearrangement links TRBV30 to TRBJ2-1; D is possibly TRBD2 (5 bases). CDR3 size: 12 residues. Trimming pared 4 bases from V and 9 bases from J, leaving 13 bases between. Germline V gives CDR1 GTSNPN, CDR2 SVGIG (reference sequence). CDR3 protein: CAWTSIFGEQFF. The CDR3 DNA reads TGTGCCTGGACTAGCATTTTTGGTGAGCAGTTCTTC. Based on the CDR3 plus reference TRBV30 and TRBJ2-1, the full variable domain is SQTIHQWPATLVQPVGSPLSLECTVEGTSNPNLYWYRQAAGRGLQLLFYSVGIGQISSEVPQNLSASRPQDRQFILSSKKLLLSDSGFYLCAWTSIFGEQFFGPGTRLTVL.

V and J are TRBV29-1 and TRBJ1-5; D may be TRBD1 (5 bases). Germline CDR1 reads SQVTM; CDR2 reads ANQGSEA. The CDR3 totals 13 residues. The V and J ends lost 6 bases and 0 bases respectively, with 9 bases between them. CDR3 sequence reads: CSVQENSNQPQHF. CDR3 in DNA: TGCAGCGTACAGGAGAATAGCAATCAGCCCCAGCATTTT.

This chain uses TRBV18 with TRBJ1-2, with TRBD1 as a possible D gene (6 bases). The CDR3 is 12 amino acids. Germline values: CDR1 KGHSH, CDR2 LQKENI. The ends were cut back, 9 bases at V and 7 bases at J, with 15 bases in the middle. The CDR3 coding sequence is TGTGCCAGTATGGCCGGGACACTTGGCTACACCTTC. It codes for CASMAGTLGYTF. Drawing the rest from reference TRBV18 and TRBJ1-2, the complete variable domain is NAGVMQNPRHLVRRRGQEARLRCSPMKGHSHVYWYRQLPEEGLKFMVYLQKENIIDESGMPKERFSAEFPKEGPSILRIQQVVRGDSAAYFCASMAGTLGYTFGSGTRLTVV.

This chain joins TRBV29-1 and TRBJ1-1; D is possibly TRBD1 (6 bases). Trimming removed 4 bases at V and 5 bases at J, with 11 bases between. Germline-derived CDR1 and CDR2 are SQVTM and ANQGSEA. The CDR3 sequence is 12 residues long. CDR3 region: CSVVTGDTEAFF. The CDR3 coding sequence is TGCAGCGTTGTGACAGGTGATACTGAAGCTTTCTTT.

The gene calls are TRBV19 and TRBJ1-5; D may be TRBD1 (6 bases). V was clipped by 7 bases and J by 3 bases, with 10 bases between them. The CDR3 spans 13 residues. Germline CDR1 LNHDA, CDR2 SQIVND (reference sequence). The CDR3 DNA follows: TGTGCCAGTACGGACAGACTCAATCAGCCCCAGCATTTT. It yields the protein CASTDRLNQPQHF. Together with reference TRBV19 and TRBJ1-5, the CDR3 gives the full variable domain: DGGITQSPKYLFRKEGQNVTLSCEQNLNHDAMYWYRQDPGQGLRLIYYSQIVNDFQKGDIAEGYSVSREKKESFPLTVTSAQKNPTAFYLCASTDRLNQPQHFGDGTRLSIL.

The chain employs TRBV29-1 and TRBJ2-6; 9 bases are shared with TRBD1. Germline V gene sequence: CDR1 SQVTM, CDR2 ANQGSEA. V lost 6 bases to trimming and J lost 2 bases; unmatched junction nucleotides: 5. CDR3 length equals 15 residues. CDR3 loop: CSVRGQGAGANVLTF. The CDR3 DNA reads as TGCAGCGTCAGGGGACAGGGAGCTGGGGCCAACGTCCTGACTTTC.

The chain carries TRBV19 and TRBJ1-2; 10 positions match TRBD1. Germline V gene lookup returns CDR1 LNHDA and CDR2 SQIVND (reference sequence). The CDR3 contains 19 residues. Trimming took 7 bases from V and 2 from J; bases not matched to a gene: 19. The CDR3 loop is CASKGPNLGTGAGNYGYTF. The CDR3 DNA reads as TGTGCCAGTAAGGGGCCGAATCTTGGGACAGGGGCAGGAAACTATGGCTACACCTTC.